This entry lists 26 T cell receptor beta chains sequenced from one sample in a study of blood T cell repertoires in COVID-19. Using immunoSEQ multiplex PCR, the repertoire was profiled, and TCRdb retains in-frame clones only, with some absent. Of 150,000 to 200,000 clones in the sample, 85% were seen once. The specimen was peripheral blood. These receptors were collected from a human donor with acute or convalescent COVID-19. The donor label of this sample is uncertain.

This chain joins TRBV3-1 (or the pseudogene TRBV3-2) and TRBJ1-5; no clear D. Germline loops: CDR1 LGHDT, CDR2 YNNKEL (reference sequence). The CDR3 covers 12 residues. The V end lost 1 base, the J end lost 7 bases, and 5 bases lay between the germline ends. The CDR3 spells CASSQGPQPQHF. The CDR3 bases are TGTGCCAGCAGCCAAGGGCCGCAGCCCCAGCATTTT.

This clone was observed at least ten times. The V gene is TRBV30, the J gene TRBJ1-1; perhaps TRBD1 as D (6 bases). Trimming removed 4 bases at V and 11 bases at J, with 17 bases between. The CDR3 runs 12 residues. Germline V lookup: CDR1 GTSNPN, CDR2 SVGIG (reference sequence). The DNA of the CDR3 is TGTGCCTGGAAAATGACCGCAGGGGATGCTTTCTTT. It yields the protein CAWKMTAGDAFF.

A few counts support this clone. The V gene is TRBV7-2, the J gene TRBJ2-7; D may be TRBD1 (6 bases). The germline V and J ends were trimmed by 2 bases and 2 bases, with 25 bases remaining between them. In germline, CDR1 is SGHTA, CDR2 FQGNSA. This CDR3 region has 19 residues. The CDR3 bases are TGTGCCAGCAGCTTAAGGTTTTTGGGAGTCGGAGACAGGCCCTACGAGCAGTACTTC. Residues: CASSLRFLGVGDRPYEQYF.

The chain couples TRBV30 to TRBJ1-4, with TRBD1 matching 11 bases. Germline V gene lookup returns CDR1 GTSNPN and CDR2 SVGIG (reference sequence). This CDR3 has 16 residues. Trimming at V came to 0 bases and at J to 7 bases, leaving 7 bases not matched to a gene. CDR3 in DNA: TGTGCCTGGAGTGTAGGAGGACAGGGGGCGCGTGAAAAACTGTTTTTT. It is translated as CAWSVGGQGAREKLFF.

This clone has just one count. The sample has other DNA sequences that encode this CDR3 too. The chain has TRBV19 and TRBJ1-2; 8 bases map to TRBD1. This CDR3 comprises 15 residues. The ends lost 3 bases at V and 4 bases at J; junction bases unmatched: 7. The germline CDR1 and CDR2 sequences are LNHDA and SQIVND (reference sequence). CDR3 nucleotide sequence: TGTGCCAGTAGTATCGGACAGGGCGGAAGCTATGGCTACACCTTC. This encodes CASSIGQGGSYGYTF.

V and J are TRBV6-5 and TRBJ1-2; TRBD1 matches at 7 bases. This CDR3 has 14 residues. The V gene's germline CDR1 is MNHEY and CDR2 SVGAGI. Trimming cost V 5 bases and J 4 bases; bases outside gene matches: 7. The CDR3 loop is CASSIAGQSYGYTF. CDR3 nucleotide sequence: TGTGCCAGCAGTATCGCGGGACAGAGCTATGGCTACACCTTC.

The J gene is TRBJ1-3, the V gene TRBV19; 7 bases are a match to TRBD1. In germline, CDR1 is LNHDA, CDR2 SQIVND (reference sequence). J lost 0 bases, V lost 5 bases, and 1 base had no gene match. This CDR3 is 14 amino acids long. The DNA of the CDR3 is TGTGCCAGTAGTGGGGACAGCTCTGGAAACACCATATATTTT. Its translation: CASSGDSSGNTIYF.

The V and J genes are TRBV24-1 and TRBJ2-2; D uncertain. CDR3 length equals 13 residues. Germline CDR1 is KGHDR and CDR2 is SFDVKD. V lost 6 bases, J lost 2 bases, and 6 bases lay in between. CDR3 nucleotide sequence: TGTGCCACCAGTCCCAGAAACACCGGGGAGCTGTTTTTT. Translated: CATSPRNTGELFF.

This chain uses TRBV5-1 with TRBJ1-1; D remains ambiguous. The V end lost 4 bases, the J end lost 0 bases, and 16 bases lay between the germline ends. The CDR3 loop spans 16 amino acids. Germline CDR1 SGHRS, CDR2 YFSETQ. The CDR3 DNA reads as TGCGCCAGCAGCCCGATGACGGACTACATGAACACTGAAGCTTTCTTT. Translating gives CASSPMTDYMNTEAFF.

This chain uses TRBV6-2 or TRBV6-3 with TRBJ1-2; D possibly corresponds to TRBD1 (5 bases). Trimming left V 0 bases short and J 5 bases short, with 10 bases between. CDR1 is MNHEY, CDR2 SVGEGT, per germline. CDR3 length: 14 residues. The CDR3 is CASSYSWGPYGYTF. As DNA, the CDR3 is TGTGCCAGCAGTTACTCCTGGGGCCCTTATGGCTACACCTTC.

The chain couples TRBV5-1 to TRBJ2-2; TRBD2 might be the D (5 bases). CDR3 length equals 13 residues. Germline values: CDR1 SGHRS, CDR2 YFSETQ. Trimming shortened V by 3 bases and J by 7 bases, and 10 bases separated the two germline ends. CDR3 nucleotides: TGCGCCAGCAGCTCGGACTGGGGCGGGGAGCTGTTTTTT. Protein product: CASSSDWGGELFF.

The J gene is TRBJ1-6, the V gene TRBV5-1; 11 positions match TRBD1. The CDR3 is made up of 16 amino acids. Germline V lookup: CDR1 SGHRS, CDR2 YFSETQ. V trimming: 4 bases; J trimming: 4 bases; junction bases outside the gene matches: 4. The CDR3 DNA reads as TGCGCCAGCAGCGTGGGACAGGGGGGGTATAATTCACCCCTCCACTTT. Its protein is CASSVGQGGYNSPLHF.

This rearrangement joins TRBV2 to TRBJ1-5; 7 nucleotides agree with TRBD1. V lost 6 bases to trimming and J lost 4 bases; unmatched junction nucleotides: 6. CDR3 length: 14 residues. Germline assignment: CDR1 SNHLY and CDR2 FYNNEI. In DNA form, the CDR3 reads TGTGCCAGCAGACCGGGACAGCTAAATCAGCCCCAGCATTTT. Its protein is CASRPGQLNQPQHF.

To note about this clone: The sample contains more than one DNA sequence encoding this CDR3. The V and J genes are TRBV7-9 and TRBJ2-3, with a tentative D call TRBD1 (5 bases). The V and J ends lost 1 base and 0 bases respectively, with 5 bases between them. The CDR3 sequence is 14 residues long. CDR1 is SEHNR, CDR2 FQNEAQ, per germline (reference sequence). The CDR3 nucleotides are TGTGCCAGCAGCTTAGAGGGGAGCACAGATACGCAGTATTTT. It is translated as CASSLEGSTDTQYF.

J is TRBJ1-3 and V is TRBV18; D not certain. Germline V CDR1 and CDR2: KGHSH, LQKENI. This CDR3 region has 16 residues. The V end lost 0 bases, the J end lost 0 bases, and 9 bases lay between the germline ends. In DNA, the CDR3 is TGTGCCAGCTCACCACCGCAGCGATCCTCTGGAAACACCATATATTTT. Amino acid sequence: CASSPPQRSSGNTIYF.

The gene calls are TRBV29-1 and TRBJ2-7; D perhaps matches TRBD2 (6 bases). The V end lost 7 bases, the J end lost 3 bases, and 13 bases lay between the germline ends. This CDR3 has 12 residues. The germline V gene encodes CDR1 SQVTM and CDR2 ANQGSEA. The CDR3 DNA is TGCAGCGCCGACGACGGGGGCTACGAGCAGTACTTC. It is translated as CSADDGGYEQYF.

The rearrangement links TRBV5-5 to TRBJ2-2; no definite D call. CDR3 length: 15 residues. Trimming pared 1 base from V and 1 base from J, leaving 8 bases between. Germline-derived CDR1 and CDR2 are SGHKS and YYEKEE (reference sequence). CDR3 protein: CASSLSYKNTGELFF. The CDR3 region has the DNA TGTGCCAGCAGCTTGAGTTACAAGAACACCGGGGAGCTGTTTTTT. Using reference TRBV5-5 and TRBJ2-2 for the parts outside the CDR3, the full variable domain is DAGVTQSPTHLIKTRGQQVTLRCSPISGHKSVSWYQQVLGQGPQFIFQYYEKEERGRGNFPDRFSARQFPNYSSELNVNALLLGDSALYLCASSLSYKNTGELFFGEGSRLTVL.

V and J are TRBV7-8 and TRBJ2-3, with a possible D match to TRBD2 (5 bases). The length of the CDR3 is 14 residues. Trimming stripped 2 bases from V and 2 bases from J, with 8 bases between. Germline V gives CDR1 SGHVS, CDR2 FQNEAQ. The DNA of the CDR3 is TGTGCCAGCAGCTTACGGAGGTACACAGATACGCAGTATTTT. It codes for CASSLRRYTDTQYF.

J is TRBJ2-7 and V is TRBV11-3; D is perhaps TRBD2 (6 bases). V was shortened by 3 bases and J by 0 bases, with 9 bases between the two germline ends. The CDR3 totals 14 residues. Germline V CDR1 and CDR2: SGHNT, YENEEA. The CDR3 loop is CASSFRGSSYEQYF. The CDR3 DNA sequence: TGTGCCAGCAGCTTCCGGGGGAGCTCCTACGAGCAGTACTTC.

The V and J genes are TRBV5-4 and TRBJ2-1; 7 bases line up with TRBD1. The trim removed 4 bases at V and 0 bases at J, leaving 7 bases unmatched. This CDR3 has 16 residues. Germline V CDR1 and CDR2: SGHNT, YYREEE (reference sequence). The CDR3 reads CASSPRTGRSYNEQFF. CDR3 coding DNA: TGTGCCAGCAGCCCACGGACAGGACGCTCCTACAATGAGCAGTTCTTC.

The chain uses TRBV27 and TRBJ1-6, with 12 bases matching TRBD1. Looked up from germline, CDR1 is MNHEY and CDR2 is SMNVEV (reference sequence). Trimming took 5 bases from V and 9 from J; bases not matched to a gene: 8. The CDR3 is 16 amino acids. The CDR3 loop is CASSTGTGGLRSPLHF. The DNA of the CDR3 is TGTGCCAGCAGTACGGGGACAGGGGGCTTACGTTCACCCCTCCACTTT.

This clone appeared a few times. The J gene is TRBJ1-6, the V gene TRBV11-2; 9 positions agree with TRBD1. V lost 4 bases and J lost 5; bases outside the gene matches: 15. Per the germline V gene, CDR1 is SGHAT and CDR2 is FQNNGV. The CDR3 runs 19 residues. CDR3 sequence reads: CASSSFSGQGVPNNSPLHF. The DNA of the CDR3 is TGTGCCAGCAGCTCGTTCTCGGGACAGGGAGTACCAAATAATTCACCCCTCCACTTT. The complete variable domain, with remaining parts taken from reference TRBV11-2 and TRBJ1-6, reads EAGVAQSPRYKIIEKRQSVAFWCNPISGHATLYWYQQILGQGPKLLIQFQNNGVVDDSQLPKDRFSAERLKGVDSTLKIQPAKLEDSAVYLCASSSFSGQGVPNNSPLHFGNGTRLTVT.

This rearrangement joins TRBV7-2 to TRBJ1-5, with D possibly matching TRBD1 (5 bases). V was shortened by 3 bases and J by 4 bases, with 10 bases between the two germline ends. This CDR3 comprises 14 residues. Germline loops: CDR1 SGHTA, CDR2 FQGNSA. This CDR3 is CASSLTAYNQPQHF. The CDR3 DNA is TGTGCCAGCAGCTTGACAGCCTATAATCAGCCCCAGCATTTT.

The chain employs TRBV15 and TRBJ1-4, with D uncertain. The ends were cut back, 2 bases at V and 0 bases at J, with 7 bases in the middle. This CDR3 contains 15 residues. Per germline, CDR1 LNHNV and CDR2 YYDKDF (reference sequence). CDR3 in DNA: TGTGCCACCAGCAGATATCAGGCAACTAATGAAAAACTGTTTTTT. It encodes CATSRYQATNEKLFF.

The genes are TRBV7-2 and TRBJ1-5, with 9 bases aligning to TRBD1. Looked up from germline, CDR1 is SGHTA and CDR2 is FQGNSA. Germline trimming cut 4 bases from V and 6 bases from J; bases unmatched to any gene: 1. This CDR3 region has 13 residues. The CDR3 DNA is TGTGCCAGCAGCTCGGACAGGGGTCAGCCCCAGCATTTT. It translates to CASSSDRGQPQHF. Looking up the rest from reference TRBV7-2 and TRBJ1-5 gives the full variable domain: GAGVSQSPSNKVTEKGKDVELRCDPISGHTALYWYRQSLGQGLEFLIYFQGNSAPDKSGLPSDRFSAERTGGSVSTLTIQRTQQEDSAVYLCASSSDRGQPQHFGDGTRLSIL.

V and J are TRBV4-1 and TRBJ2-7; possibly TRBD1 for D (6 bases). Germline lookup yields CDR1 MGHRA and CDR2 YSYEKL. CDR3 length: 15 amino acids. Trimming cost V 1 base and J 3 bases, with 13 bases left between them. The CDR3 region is CASSQAQGTLYEQYF. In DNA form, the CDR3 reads TGCGCCAGCAGCCAAGCCCAGGGGACCCTCTACGAGCAGTACTTC.